This T cell receptor beta chain was observed in a study of CD8+CD57+ T cells in acquired aplastic anemia. This CDR3 has 15 residues. CDR1 is SGHRS, CDR2 YFSETQ, per germline. Trimming cost V 0 bases and J 1 base; bases outside gene matches: 1. Profiles of TCR beta VDJ and CDR3 were generated from a genomic DNA template. TCRdb reanalysed the reads using MiXCR and keeps one entry per CDR3 protein. The table has about 71,000 distinct CDR3 sequences, under 65% seen once. Material: sorted CD4+, CD8+, or CD8+CD57+ T cells (not recorded which) from PBMCs. The chain recombines TRBV5-1 with TRBJ2-7; 10 bases are a match to TRBD2. The receptor comes from a human donor in good health, serving as a control. Here the CDR3 DNA reads TGCGCCAGCAGCTTGGTAGCGGGGGGTTCCTACGAGCAGTACTTC. Its protein product is CASSLVAGGSYEQYF.